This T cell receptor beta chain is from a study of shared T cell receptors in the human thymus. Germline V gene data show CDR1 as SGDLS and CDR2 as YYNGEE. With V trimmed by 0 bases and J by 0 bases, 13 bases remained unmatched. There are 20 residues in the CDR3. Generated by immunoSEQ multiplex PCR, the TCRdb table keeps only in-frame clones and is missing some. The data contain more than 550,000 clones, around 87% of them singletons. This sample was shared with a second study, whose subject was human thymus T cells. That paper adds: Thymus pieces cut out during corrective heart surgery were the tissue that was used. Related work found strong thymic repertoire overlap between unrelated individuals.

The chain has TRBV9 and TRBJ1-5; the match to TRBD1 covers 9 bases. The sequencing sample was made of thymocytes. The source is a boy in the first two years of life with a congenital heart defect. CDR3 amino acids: CASSVESRDREPYSNQPQHF. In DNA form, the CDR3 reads TGTGCCAGCAGCGTAGAGTCGAGGGACAGGGAACCGTATAGCAATCAGCCCCAGCATTTT.